Each of the 29 T cell receptor beta chains below was sequenced from the same sample in a study of T cells in Graves' hyperthyroidism and ophthalmopathy. TCR beta CDR3 regions were amplified from RNA transcripts. TCR CDR3 underwent first-round RT-PCR with the HTBI primer set. TCRdb redid the calling of the multiplex PCR reads with MiXCR, one entry per CDR3 protein. The repertoire has 300,000 or so distinct CDR3 sequences, 15% to 20% of them found once; the top ten carry under 55%. Specimen: blood. The receptors stem from a woman aged 45-65 years with Graves' hyperthyroidism.

The rearrangement links TRBV9 to TRBJ2-7; D is uncertain. Germline CDR1 and CDR2: SGDLS and YYNGEE. The CDR3 is 15 residues long. Between the trimmed V and J ends, which lost 0 bases and 1 base, there was a span of 11 bases. CDR3 coding DNA: TGTGCCAGCAGCGTAGAGGACGCGCCTTCCTACGAGCAGTACTTC. Its translation is CASSVEDAPSYEQYF.

This clonotype showed up many times. The chain joins TRBV18 to TRBJ1-6; TRBD1 might be the D (6 bases). V lost 3 bases to trimming and J lost 7 bases, with 13 bases between them. CDR1 is KGHSH, CDR2 LQKENI, per germline. This CDR3 is 15 amino acids long. CDR3 bases: TGTGCCAGCTCACCTGGTGCAGGGGCGAATTCACCCCTCCACTTT. Translating it yields CASSPGAGANSPLHF. Drawing the rest from reference TRBV18 and TRBJ1-6, the complete variable domain is NAGVMQNPRHLVRRRGQEARLRCSPMKGHSHVYWYRQLPEEGLKFMVYLQKENIIDESGMPKERFSAEFPKEGPSILRIQQVVRGDSAAYFCASSPGAGANSPLHFGNGTRLTVT.

V gene TRBV29-1 combines with J gene TRBJ2-3; D possibly matches TRBD1 or TRBD2 (5 bases each). The CDR3 spans 15 residues. Germline V CDR1 and CDR2: SQVTM, ANQGSEA. V was pared by 3 bases and J by 2 bases, with 15 bases between. CDR3 sequence (DNA): TGCAGCGTTGAGAGTGGCGCAGGGACCACAGATACGCAGTATTTT. Its translation is CSVESGAGTTDTQYF.

Only a few counts were recorded for this clonotype. The CDR3 bases are TGCGCCAGCAATGGAGGGATGGGGAAGAACACTGAAGCTTTCTTT. Residues: CASNGGMGKNTEAFF. The chain joins TRBV5-1 to TRBJ1-1; D remains ambiguous. Germline V gene lookup returns CDR1 SGHRS and CDR2 YFSETQ. This CDR3 has 15 amino acids. V was trimmed by 6 bases and J by 1 base, leaving 16 bases between them. Using reference TRBV5-1 and TRBJ1-1 for the parts outside the CDR3, the full variable domain is KAGVTQTPRYLIKTRGQQVTLSCSPISGHRSVSWYQQTPGQGLQFLFEYFSETQRNKGNFPGRFSGRQFSNSRSEMNVSTLELGDSALYLCASNGGMGKNTEAFFGQGTRLTVV.

This chain links TRBV6-9 with TRBJ1-3; 8 bases line up with TRBD1. The germline CDR1 and CDR2 sequences are MNHGY and SVAAGI. The trim removed 4 bases at V and 4 bases at J, leaving 9 bases unmatched. The CDR3 runs 16 residues. CDR3 sequence reads: CASSSNLGTGGNTIYF. The CDR3 DNA sequence: TGTGCCAGCAGTTCTAATCTCGGGACAGGAGGAAACACCATATATTTT.

This clonotype was counted ten times or more. CDR3 nucleotides: TGTGCCAGCAGCGGTGGCCTGGCTAACTATGGCTACACCTTC. Residues: CASSGGLANYGYTF. V gene TRBV28 combines with J gene TRBJ1-2; D is ambiguous. Per the germline V gene, CDR1 is MDHEN and CDR2 is SYDVKM. This CDR3 is built from 14 residues. The V and J ends lost 6 bases and 0 bases respectively, with 11 bases between them.

Details on this clonotype: This may arise from a read error, as a much more abundant clone is one base away. CDR3 region: CANSIWTSGGETQYF. DNA for the CDR3: TGTGCCAATAGTATATGGACTAGCGGGGGAGAGACCCAGTACTTC. The chain combines TRBV19 with TRBJ2-5; 13 nucleotides line up with TRBD2. This CDR3 spans 15 amino acids. CDR1 is LNHDA and CDR2 is SQIVND in the germline V gene (reference sequence).

This clonotype was recorded only once. This chain's CDR3 is CASSLRFVRAPKDQETQFF. CDR3 nucleotides: TGTGCCAGCAGCTTACGGTTTGTCAGGGCCCCAAAAGACCAAGAGACCCAGTTCTTC. The rearrangement uses TRBV6-2 or TRBV6-3 and TRBJ2-5, with TRBD1 as a possible D gene (5 bases). The last part of the DNA fits TRBJ2-1 better; the J call may be wrong. Germline V gene lookup returns CDR1 MNHEY and CDR2 SVGEGT. The CDR3 length is 19 residues.

In regard to this clonotype: One junction end disagrees with the germline gene, perhaps due to a read error. This chain uses TRBV5-1 with TRBJ2-3; 11 bases line up with TRBD1. The germline V gene has CDR1 SGHRS and CDR2 YFSETQ. There are 17 residues in the CDR3. CDR3 sequence: CASSRGEDRGRTDTQYF. In DNA, the CDR3 is TGTGCCAGCAGCCGGGGTGAGGACAGGGGGCGAACAGATACGCAGTATTTT.

This clonotype was counted a few times. This chain connects TRBV6-1 to TRBJ2-1; D is perhaps TRBD1 (6 bases). The V and J ends lost 6 bases and 0 bases respectively, with 24 bases between them. CDR1 and CDR2 from the germline V gene are MNHNS and SASEGT. CDR3 length equals 19 residues. The CDR3 reads CASSPLGRGPEHSYNEQFF. The CDR3 nucleotides are TGTGCCAGCAGCCCTCTGGGCAGGGGACCCGAACACTCCTACAATGAGCAGTTCTTC.

The chain is built from TRBV5-6 and TRBJ2-7, with D possibly matching TRBD2 (5 bases). The CDR3 spans 17 residues. Looked up from germline, CDR1 is SGHDT and CDR2 is YYEEEE. The V end lost 2 bases, the J end lost 0 bases, and 18 bases lay between the germline ends. CDR3 coding DNA: TGTGCCAGCAGCTTCGGGCCGCGGGTAGATAGCTCCTACGAGCAGTACTTC. It codes for CASSFGPRVDSSYEQYF.

This clonotype has at least ten counts. The chain has TRBV2 and TRBJ2-1; TRBD2 matches at 7 bases. The CDR3 covers 14 residues. Trimming cost V 7 bases and J 5 bases; bases outside gene matches: 8. Germline V gene data show CDR1 as SNHLY and CDR2 as FYNNEI. The CDR3 sequence: CASTSPSGDNEQFF. The CDR3 nucleotides are TGTGCCAGCACCTCTCCTAGCGGAGACAATGAGCAGTTCTTC. The whole variable domain, filled in from reference TRBV2 and TRBJ2-1, reads EPEVTQTPSHQVTQMGQEVILRCVPISNHLYFYWYRQILGQKVEFLVSFYNNEISEKSEIFDDQFSVERPDGSNFTLKIRSTKLEDSAMYFCASTSPSGDNEQFFGPGTRLTVL.

V and J are TRBV25-1 and TRBJ1-1, with D perhaps TRBD1 (6 bases). Germline CDR1 and CDR2: MGHDK and SYGVNS. The length of the CDR3 is 12 residues. V lost 7 bases, J lost 5 bases, and 11 bases lay in between. The CDR3 DNA is TGTGCCAGCACTACAGGGATGACTGAAGCTTTCTTT. This gives the protein CASTTGMTEAFF.

This clonotype was observed a handful of times. The rearrangement uses TRBV28 and TRBJ2-5; D not resolved. The CDR3 runs 18 residues. Trimming took off 3 bases at V and 0 bases at J, with 20 bases between the two ends. Germline V gives CDR1 MDHEN, CDR2 SYDVKM. CDR3 protein: CASSFPVYEARDQETQYF. As DNA, the CDR3 is TGTGCCAGCAGTTTTCCCGTCTATGAAGCGAGAGACCAAGAGACCCAGTACTTC.

This clonotype has only a few counts. The chain recombines TRBV29-1 with TRBJ2-3; perhaps TRBD2 as D (6 bases). From germline, CDR1 is SQVTM and CDR2 ANQGSEA. The CDR3 loop spans 11 amino acids. V lost 4 bases, J lost 6 bases, and 8 bases lay in between. Here the CDR3 reads CSVVEGDTQYF. The CDR3 nucleotides are TGCAGCGTTGTGGAGGGGGATACGCAGTATTTT.

This clonotype was observed many times. The J gene is TRBJ2-5, the V gene TRBV10-1; maybe TRBD2 (6 bases). Trimming took 5 bases from V and 2 from J, leaving 9 bases between them. CDR1 and CDR2 from the germline V gene are WNHNN and SYGVQD (reference sequence). There are 13 residues in the CDR3. The CDR3 spells CASSRDWQETQYF. As DNA, the CDR3 is TGCGCCAGCAGTCGGGACTGGCAAGAGACCCAGTACTTC.

Many counts were recorded for this clonotype. The chain joins TRBV15 to TRBJ1-5; D is ambiguous. In germline, CDR1 is LNHNV, CDR2 YYDKDF (reference sequence). Trimming stripped 6 bases from V and 5 bases from J, with 8 bases between. The CDR3 runs 12 residues. CDR3 amino acids: CATSHGYQPQHF. CDR3 sequence (DNA): TGTGCCACCAGTCATGGGTATCAGCCCCAGCATTTT.

There are many counts of this clonotype. The chain is built from TRBV3-1 and TRBJ1-1; the D gene is possibly TRBD1 (6 bases). Germline assignment: CDR1 LGHDT and CDR2 YNNKEL (reference sequence). The CDR3 contains 14 residues. The V and J ends lost 1 base and 2 bases respectively, with 8 bases between them. CDR3: CASSQGTANTEAFF. The CDR3 DNA sequence: TGTGCCAGCAGCCAAGGGACAGCTAACACTGAAGCTTTCTTT.

J is TRBJ2-5 and V is TRBV4-2, with 7 bases identical to TRBD2. This CDR3 region has 17 residues. Germline assignment: CDR1 LGHNA and CDR2 YNFKEQ. J gave up 0 bases and V 0 bases, and 7 bases lay outside the gene matches. The CDR3 nucleotides are TGTGCCAGCAGCCAAGATTCACGGGGGGATTACCAAGAGACCCAGTACTTC. This encodes CASSQDSRGDYQETQYF.

With respect to this clonotype: One junction end does not reproduce the germline sequence, and a read error may be involved. The chain uses TRBV5-1 and TRBJ2-3; 15 bases map to TRBD2. The germline V gene encodes CDR1 SGHRS and CDR2 YFSETQ. The CDR3 is 17 residues long. The CDR3 region has the DNA TGTGCCAGCAGCTTAGGACTAGCGGGAGGGCCCTCCGATACGCAGTATTTT. Its translation is CASSLGLAGGPSDTQYF.

This clonotype occurred many times. The chain employs TRBV30 and TRBJ1-5; D is possibly TRBD1 (6 bases). Trimming took off 7 bases at V and 3 bases at J, with 13 bases between the two ends. Germline CDR1 reads GTSNPN; CDR2 reads SVGIG (reference sequence). The CDR3 covers 13 residues. This CDR3 reads CALSDSFNQPQHF. The CDR3 coding sequence is TGTGCCTTATCGGACAGCTTCAATCAGCCCCAGCATTTT.

This clonotype was counted ten times or more. The chain uses TRBV3-1 and TRBJ1-2; D is unresolved. Looked up from germline, CDR1 is LGHDT and CDR2 is YNNKEL (reference sequence). The CDR3 covers 14 residues. Trimming removed 4 bases at V and 1 base at J, with 10 bases between. The CDR3 coding sequence is TGTGCCAGCAGCCGGAGCGACGATAACTATGGCTACACCTTC. This gives the protein CASSRSDDNYGYTF.

This chain connects TRBV3-1 to TRBJ2-5; the match to TRBD1 covers 7 bases. The CDR3 is 16 amino acids. Germline V CDR1 and CDR2: LGHDT, YNNKEL (reference sequence). Losses at the gene ends were 0 bases for V and 3 bases for J; bases not matched to a gene: 7. The CDR3, as DNA: TGTGCCAGCAGCCAAGAATGGACGGGGACAGAAGAGACCCAGTACTTC. Translating gives CASSQEWTGTEETQYF.

The CDR3 bases are TGTGCCAGCAGCTTCATCCAGGGCAACATTCAGTACTTC. It specifies CASSFIQGNIQYF. The rearrangement joins TRBV11-1 to TRBJ2-4; D is perhaps TRBD1 (5 bases). Germline V gene sequence: CDR1 SGHAT, CDR2 FQDESV (reference sequence). V lost 3 bases and J 7 bases, leaving 10 bases between the germline ends. CDR3 length: 13 amino acids.

Only a few counts were recorded for this clonotype. V usage is TRBV7-3 and J usage is TRBJ2-2, with D perhaps given as TRBD1 or TRBD2 (5 bases each). Germline values: CDR1 SGHTA, CDR2 FQGTGA. The V and J ends lost 4 bases and 6 bases respectively, with 15 bases between them. The CDR3 totals 15 residues. Here the CDR3 reads CASSSQGPSAGELFF. CDR3 coding DNA: TGTGCCAGCAGCTCCCAGGGACCTTCGGCCGGGGAGCTGTTTTTT.

A remark on this clonotype: With a much larger clone just one base away, this may be a read error. The V and J genes are TRBV11-3 and TRBJ2-5; D is ambiguous. Trimming took off 5 bases at V and 2 bases at J, with 15 bases between the two ends. Germline V CDR1 and CDR2: SGHNT, YENEEA. The CDR3 sequence is 15 residues long. The DNA of the CDR3 is TGTGCCAGCAGCCCGAAGTTTGACTGTCAAGAGACCCAGTACTTC. Translated: CASSPKFDCQETQYF.

This clonotype was found a few times. One junction end disagrees with the germline gene, perhaps due to a read error. This chain uses TRBV28 with TRBJ2-1; maybe TRBD2 (6 bases). Germline CDR1 MDHEN, CDR2 SYDVKM. The length of the CDR3 is 15 residues. CDR3 coding DNA: TGTGCCAGCAGTTTCGGGAGTTTCTCCCACAATGAGCAGTTCTTC. This codes for CASSFGSFSHNEQFF.

The chain is built from TRBV10-3 and TRBJ2-3; 9 bases match TRBD2. Trimming cost V 4 bases and J 3 bases; bases outside gene matches: 5. This CDR3 comprises 15 residues. In germline, CDR1 is ENHRY, CDR2 SYGVKD. CDR3 protein: CAISGGGGPTDTQYF. CDR3 DNA sequence: TGTGCCATCAGTGGCGGGGGGGGGCCGACAGATACGCAGTATTTT.

The chain is built from TRBV29-1 and TRBJ1-2; a weak D match, TRBD1 (5 bases). The CDR3 is 14 amino acids. In germline, CDR1 is SQVTM, CDR2 ANQGSEA. Trimming left V 0 bases short and J 6 bases short, with 14 bases between. CDR3 residues: CSVEEGTPGDGYTF. The CDR3 DNA is TGCAGCGTTGAAGAAGGGACGCCTGGGGATGGCTACACCTTC.